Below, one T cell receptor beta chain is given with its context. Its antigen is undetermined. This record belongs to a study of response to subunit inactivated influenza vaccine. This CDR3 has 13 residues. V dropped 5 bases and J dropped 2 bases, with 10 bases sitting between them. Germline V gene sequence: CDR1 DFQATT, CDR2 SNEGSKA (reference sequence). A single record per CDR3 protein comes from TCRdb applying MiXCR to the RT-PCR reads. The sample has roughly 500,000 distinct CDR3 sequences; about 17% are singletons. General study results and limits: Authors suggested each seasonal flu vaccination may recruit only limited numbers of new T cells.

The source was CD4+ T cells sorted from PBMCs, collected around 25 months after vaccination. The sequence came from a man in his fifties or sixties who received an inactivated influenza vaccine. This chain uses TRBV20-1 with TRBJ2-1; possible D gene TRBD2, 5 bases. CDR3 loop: CSAVEGTYNEQFF. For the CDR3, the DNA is TGCAGTGCTGTCGAGGGAACCTACAATGAGCAGTTCTTC.